This is a list of T cell receptor beta chains from one sample in a study of OX40 agonist ivuxolimab in advanced cancers. This table comes from immunoSEQ multiplex PCR, and its TCRdb copy is limited to in-frame clones, with some not included. Here the sample spans 70,000 to 95,000 clones, 80% to 95% being singletons. The input for sequencing was CD4+ or CD8+ T cells sorted from blood, taken in a trial of the OX40 agonist ivuxolimab. Receptors were obtained from an adult with an advanced solid tumor such as melanoma, head and neck, liver or kidney cancer. CDR3s include the opening cysteine and the closing phenylalanine or tryptophan. D genes are given only for firm matches. Expanded clones get a size class; other rows say once, few or many, or leave the size out.

cdr3_nt | cdr3_aa | d_call | clone_size | j_call | v_call
TGTGCCACCAGGGCGCCGGCGGAAAAACTGTTTTTT | CATRAPAEKLFF | . | once | TRBJ1-4 | TRBV28
TGTGCCAGCAGTGAAGGAGATATAGCCAAAAACATTCAGTACTTC | CASSEGDIAKNIQYF | . | . | TRBJ2-4 | TRBV6-1
TGTGCCAGCAGCTTCCCCCTCTCTAGCGGGAGTACCCACGAGCAGTACTTC | CASSFPLSSGSTHEQYF | TRBD2 | . | TRBJ2-7 | TRBV5-8
TGTGCCAGCAGCCAGGGACTAGCGGGAGGTAACATTCAGTACTTC | CASSQGLAGGNIQYF | TRBD2 | . | TRBJ2-4 | TRBV4-2
TGTGCGATCATTCAGGGGACGGATGGCTACACCTTC | CAIIQGTDGYTF | . | . | TRBJ1-2 | TRBV2
TGCGCCAGCAGTCAATCCACCTATATTGGGTCCTACGAGCAGTACTTC | CASSQSTYIGSYEQYF | . | . | TRBJ2-7 | TRBV23-1
TGTGCCAGCAGTCCTGGTCTGGTCGGCAATCAGCCCCAGCATTTT | CASSPGLVGNQPQHF | . | . | TRBJ1-5 | TRBV7-9
TGTGCCAGCAGCTTATATTCAGGCGCAGATACGCAGTATTTT | CASSLYSGADTQYF | . | . | TRBJ2-3 | TRBV7-2
TGTGCCAGCAGTTCGAGCCTCACAGATACGCAGTATTTT | CASSSSLTDTQYF | . | . | TRBJ2-3 | TRBV28
TGTGCCAGCAGCTTACAGGGAGGAGGATACAATGAGCAGTTCTTC | CASSLQGGGYNEQFF | . | once | TRBJ2-1 | TRBV7-3
TGTGCCATCAGTGAGTCGAAGGGGGGGCCAGAGGGAGAGACCCAGTACTTC | CAISESKGGPEGETQYF | . | . | TRBJ2-5 | TRBV10-3
TGCAGCGTTGTAGTACAGGGAGTAGGCCACGAGCAGTACTTC | CSVVVQGVGHEQYF | . | . | TRBJ2-7 | TRBV29-1
TGTGCCAGCAGCTCCATAGGAGAGACCCAGTACTTC | CASSSIGETQYF | . | . | TRBJ2-5 | TRBV13
TGTGCCAGCAGTCCGCACACGAATCAGCCCCAGCATTTT | CASSPHTNQPQHF | . | . | TRBJ1-5 | TRBV28
TGCAGCGCCGGGACCGGTTCCAATCAGCCCCAGCATTTT | CSAGTGSNQPQHF | . | . | TRBJ1-5 | TRBV29-1
TGTGCCAGCAGCCCCGCTGGTGGACTCGGTTACAATGAGCAGTTCTTC | CASSPAGGLGYNEQFF | . | . | TRBJ2-1 | TRBV4-2
TGTGCCAGCAGCTTATCAGGGGGCCAGGAGACCCAGTACTTC | CASSLSGGQETQYF | TRBD1 | . | TRBJ2-5 | TRBV7-2
TGTGCCAGCAGCCAACAGACAGGGGGAGGCGACGAGCAGTACTTC | CASSQQTGGGDEQYF | TRBD1 | . | TRBJ2-7 | TRBV4-2
TGTGCCAGCAGTCCGTACCTAGGGCCCGGCCCTGGCTACACCTTC | CASSPYLGPGPGYTF | . | few | TRBJ1-2 | TRBV28
TGTGCCAGCAGCGTAGCTACAGGCACAGATACGCAGTATTTT | CASSVATGTDTQYF | . | . | TRBJ2-3 | TRBV9
TGCGCCAGCAGCTTCCGGACGGGTAACACTGAAGCTTTCTTT | CASSFRTGNTEAFF | . | . | TRBJ1-1 | TRBV5-1
TGTGCCAGCAGCCCCTCCCTGACACGCACAGATACGCAGTATTTT | CASSPSLTRTDTQYF | . | . | TRBJ2-3 | TRBV14
TGTGCCAGCAGTGAGACAGGGGGTCGAATAAACACTGAAGCTTTCTTT | CASSETGGRINTEAFF | TRBD1 | . | TRBJ1-1 | TRBV2
TGTGCCAGCAGCCCCGTTTTTCCGTCCTACAATGAGCAGTTCTTC | CASSPVFPSYNEQFF | . | . | TRBJ2-1 | TRBV28
TGTGCCAGCAGTTTGCCCCTCGGACAGGGCAACAATCAGCCCCAGCATTTT | CASSLPLGQGNNQPQHF | TRBD1 | . | TRBJ1-5 | TRBV28
TGCGCCAGCAGCCAAGAGAAAGCGGGACAAATCCCATCGCACGTGGAGCTGTTTTTT | CASSQEKAGQIPSHVELFF | . | . | TRBJ2-2 | TRBV4-1
TGTGCCAGCAGACAGGGACGGCAGACCCAGTACTTC | CASRQGRQTQYF | . | . | TRBJ2-5 | TRBV28
TGTGCCAGCAGTCCGGGACTCCCGGGGGGCTACACCTTC | CASSPGLPGGYTF | . | . | TRBJ1-2 | TRBV6-6
TGTGCCAGCAGTTCCCAAACAGGGGTGGAGGGCTACACCTTC | CASSSQTGVEGYTF | TRBD1 | . | TRBJ1-2 | TRBV28
TGTGCCAGCAGGTGGGAGGATACGCAGTATTTT | CASRWEDTQYF | . | . | TRBJ2-3 | TRBV2
TGTGCCAGCAGTTATAGTCAGTTAGTTAACTATGGCTACACCTTC | CASSYSQLVNYGYTF | . | . | TRBJ1-2 | TRBV6-6
TGTGCCAGCGGCCTCAATATGGGACAGGGGAATGAAAAACTGTTTTTT | CASGLNMGQGNEKLFF | TRBD1 | . | TRBJ1-4 | TRBV11-2
TGTGCCAGCAGCCTAGGCGGCACCACAGATACGCAGTATTTT | CASSLGGTTDTQYF | . | . | TRBJ2-3 | TRBV7-3
TGCGCCAGCAGCTTGGATAGCGCAAACACAGATACGCAGTATTTT | CASSLDSANTDTQYF | . | . | TRBJ2-3 | TRBV5-1
TGTGCCAGTAGCACCAAACAGAATCAGCCCCAGCATTTT | CASSTKQNQPQHF | . | few | TRBJ1-5 | TRBV19
TGTGCCAGCAGTTCGGGAATCCCCAATGAGCAGTTCTTC | CASSSGIPNEQFF | . | . | TRBJ2-1 | TRBV27
TGTGCCAGCAGCAAAAAATCCGGGACTAGCGGCTTCACAGATACGCAGTATTTT | CASSKKSGTSGFTDTQYF | TRBD2 | once | TRBJ2-3 | TRBV7-2
TGTGCCAGCAGCTCCGGGACAGGGGATTTAAGTCAGCCCCAGCATTTT | CASSSGTGDLSQPQHF | TRBD1 | . | TRBJ1-5 | TRBV6-6
TGCGCCAGCAGCCAAGATGTCTCGGTGTCCTACAATGAGCAGTTCTTC | CASSQDVSVSYNEQFF | . | once | TRBJ2-1 | TRBV4-1
TGTGCCAGCAGTAGTACAGGGATAGGTGGCTACACCTTC | CASSSTGIGGYTF | . | . | TRBJ1-2 | TRBV11-2
TGTGCCAGCAGTCCGGGGACGGGATCAACCGGGGAGCTGTTTTTT | CASSPGTGSTGELFF | . | . | TRBJ2-2 | TRBV28
TGTGCCAGCAGTTTGGGAAAAGCTAACTATGGCTACACCTTC | CASSLGKANYGYTF | . | once | TRBJ1-2 | TRBV28
TGTGCCACCAGCAGAGATTTGGGGGACTATGGCTACACCTTC | CATSRDLGDYGYTF | . | once | TRBJ1-2 | TRBV15
TGTGCCAGCAGTACCCTAGCTCCCCGCACAGATACGCAGTATTTT | CASSTLAPRTDTQYF | . | once | TRBJ2-3 | TRBV2
TGTGCCAGCAGCCAAACTAGCGGGGCCTACTACGAGCAGTACTTC | CASSQTSGAYYEQYF | TRBD2 | once | TRBJ2-7 | TRBV7-9
TGTGCCAGCAGTTCCCCTACCCCGGGGCACGCAATCTCCTACAATGAGCAGTTCTTC | CASSSPTPGHAISYNEQFF | . | . | TRBJ2-1 | TRBV28
TGTGCCAGCAGTGCTGTCGGGGGACTCCCCCCCTACGAGCAGTACTTC | CASSAVGGLPPYEQYF | . | . | TRBJ2-7 | TRBV6-1
TGTGCCAGCAGCTTGTCGGGACGGGAGAGCTCCTACGAGCAGTACTTC | CASSLSGRESSYEQYF | . | . | TRBJ2-7 | TRBV5-4
TGCGCCAGCAGCTTGAATTGGGGCGCAGGAGAGACCCAGTACTTC | CASSLNWGAGETQYF | . | . | TRBJ2-5 | TRBV5-1
TGTGCCAGCAGCGTTACTCAGAGCTCCTACGAGCAGTACTTC | CASSVTQSSYEQYF | . | . | TRBJ2-7 | TRBV5-4